A selection of T cell receptor beta chains follows, all from one sample in a study of T cell responses to AZD1222 COVID-19 vaccine. Clones were read by immunoSEQ multiplex PCR, and TCRdb kept only the in-frame ones, dropping some. The table has some 150,000 clones, about 90% seen once. The material sequenced was peripheral blood, taken on day 0 of AZD1222 vaccination. Receptor source: an adult in good health. Both conserved end residues are part of each CDR3.

CASSEGRGSAHEQYF,TRBV9,TRBJ2-7
CASREQGRDEQYF,TRBV28,TRBJ2-7
CASSLPVAGTEAFF,TRBV5-4,TRBJ1-1
CASSSTGLREKLFF,TRBV27,TRBJ1-4
CASSWGISDGYTF,TRBV7-2,TRBJ1-2
CASSYGQSIHEQYF,TRBV6-5,TRBJ2-7
CASSDSIGSAFF,TRBV6-4,TRBJ1-1
CASSLDGAWGEKLFF,TRBV5-1,TRBJ1-4
CASSFAATIRGETAFF,TRBV7-2,TRBJ1-1
CASKTPSSGANVLTF,TRBV27,TRBJ2-6
CATSGGGTEAFF,TRBV24-1,TRBJ1-1
CATPSGGGFGNEQFF,TRBV10-1,TRBJ2-1
CASSLRSYEQFF,TRBV5-6,TRBJ2-1
CASSMPGYYEQYF,TRBV19,TRBJ2-7
CASSIPTTLVGWEQFF,TRBV19,TRBJ2-1
CATSDREYNEQFF,TRBV2,TRBJ2-1
CASSEFLGAGYGYTF,TRBV6-4,TRBJ1-2
CASSLGLIGGGSRPLYNEQFF,TRBV7-8,TRBJ2-1
CASGFVVTPRGYTF,TRBV12-5,TRBJ1-2
CSVPVPPYGYTF,TRBV29-1,TRBJ1-2
CASSPTGADTGELFF,TRBV7-3,TRBJ2-2
CASSLDAGLNTEAFF,TRBV7-6,TRBJ1-1
CASGTAKNIQYF,TRBV28,TRBJ2-4
CATPPGQGNSPLHF,TRBV5-6,TRBJ1-6
CASSLGRRAPGTQYF,TRBV5-4,TRBJ2-5
CSAFYNEQFF,TRBV20-1,TRBJ2-1
CASSQGRELYGYTF,TRBV4-3,TRBJ1-2
CASSSRVRGGRNEQYF,TRBV6-5,TRBJ2-7
CASSPLGLAKNIQYF,TRBV3-1/TRBV3-2,TRBJ2-4
CASSLYSSGRYTQYF,TRBV27,TRBJ2-3
CASSLEFLAGDGGEQFF,TRBV5-1,TRBJ2-1